A selection of T cell receptor beta chains follows, all from one sample in a study of blood T cells in healthy people across ages. TCRdb itself ran the 5' RACE reads through MiXCR, one entry per CDR3 protein. Here the sample spans 600,000 or so distinct CDR3 sequences, roughly 31% being singletons. The source material was blood. Receptor source: an elderly woman in good health. Each CDR3 is given with its conserved first and last residue. A D gene is named only where the DNA matches it firmly. Clone size is stated in some rows and not others, as once, few, many or a class when expanded.

D gene	clone size	V gene	J gene	CDR3 DNA	CDR3 protein
NA	NA	TRBV7-2	TRBJ2-3	TGTGCCAGCAGCTTAGCGGTAGTCACAGATACGCAGTATTTT	CASSLAVVTDTQYF
TRBD2	NA	TRBV12-3/TRBV12-4	TRBJ2-1	TGTGCCAGCAGCACGCCCGGAGGACTAGCGGCCTACAATGAGCAGTTCTTC	CASSTPGGLAAYNEQFF
NA	NA	TRBV20-1	TRBJ2-5	TGCAGTGTTCGCAGGTCCGGCGGGTACAATGAGCAGTACTTC	CSVRRSGGYNEQYF
NA	many	TRBV20-1	TRBJ2-3	TGCAGTGCGAAGGGTGGACAGTCGACAGATACGCAGTATTTT	CSAKGGQSTDTQYF
NA	NA	TRBV6-2/TRBV6-3	TRBJ2-3	TGTGCCAGCAGTCCCCATAGGGGGCGGGGGGGCACAGATACGCAGTATTTT	CASSPHRGRGGTDTQYF
NA	NA	TRBV2	TRBJ1-5	TGTGCCAGTAGAGCCGACCCTCCGAATCAGCCCCAGCATTTT	CASRADPPNQPQHF
TRBD1	many	TRBV15	TRBJ1-1	TGTGCCACCGCCGGACAGGGGAACACTGAAGCTTTCTTT	CATAGQGNTEAFF
NA	NA	TRBV7-2	TRBJ2-5	TGTGCCAGCAGCTTAAGGACCCAAGAGACCCAGTACTTC	CASSLRTQETQYF
NA	NA	TRBV7-9	TRBJ1-1	TGTGCCAGCAGCCCATGGGGAGAGGGGAAAGGCACTGAAGCTTTCTTT	CASSPWGEGKGTEAFF
NA	NA	TRBV7-2	TRBJ2-3	TGTGCCAGCAGCTTAGATAGAGTCTTAGCAGATACGCAGTATTTT	CASSLDRVLADTQYF
NA	many	TRBV4-1	TRBJ2-6	TGCGCCAGCAGCCAGGAAGAGACAGCGGCTGGGGCCAACGTCCTGACTTTC	CASSQEETAAGANVLTF
NA	many	TRBV15	TRBJ2-7	TGTGCCACCAGTCTTTCTGGCCCCTACGAGCAGTACTTC	CATSLSGPYEQYF
NA	few	TRBV18	TRBJ2-3	TGTGCCAGCTCACCAAACCAGGGCCTCGCAGATACGCAGTATTTT	CASSPNQGLADTQYF
TRBD2	few	TRBV5-1	TRBJ2-3	TGCGCCAGCAGCTTCATGAGTAGCGGGGCAAACACAGATACGCAGTATTTT	CASSFMSSGANTDTQYF
TRBD2	NA	TRBV20-1	TRBJ2-2	TGCAGTGCTCCACCGGGACTAGGGATGAACACCGGGGAGCTGTTTTTT	CSAPPGLGMNTGELFF
TRBD1	NA	TRBV29-1	TRBJ2-2	TGCAGCGTTGAAAGTCAGGGGGTCAGTTCCGGGGAGCTGTTTTTT	CSVESQGVSSGELFF
TRBD1	few	TRBV6-6	TRBJ1-4	TGTGCCAGCAGACGACAGGGGCGTTCTCTTGAAAAACTGTTTTTT	CASRRQGRSLEKLFF
NA	many	TRBV4-3	TRBJ1-1	TGCGCCAGCAGCCAAGAAGGGCAGGGGAGAACTGAAGCTTTCTTT	CASSQEGQGRTEAFF
TRBD2	NA	TRBV6-6	TRBJ2-1	TGTGCCAGCAGTCCCACTAGCGGGGGATCCTGCAATGAGCAGTTCTTC	CASSPTSGGSCNEQFF
TRBD1	NA	TRBV7-2	TRBJ1-1	TGTGCCAGCAGCGTTCCCGGGACAGCGACTGAAGCTTTCTTT	CASSVPGTATEAFF
NA	few	TRBV4-1	TRBJ2-3	TGCGCCAGCAGCCAAATTGCGGCAGACACAGATACGCAGTATTTT	CASSQIAADTDTQYF
TRBD1	NA	TRBV7-9	TRBJ2-7	TGTGCCAGCAGCTTAGTTCCGGGACAGGGGAGCGAGCAGTACTTC	CASSLVPGQGSEQYF
NA	few	TRBV18	TRBJ1-2	TGTGCCAGCTCACCACGGACAGACTACTACTATGGCTACACCTTC	CASSPRTDYYYGYTF
TRBD1	NA	TRBV20-1	TRBJ2-5	TGCAGTGCTAGAATATGGGACAGGCAAGAGACCCAGTACTTC	CSARIWDRQETQYF
NA	NA	TRBV29-1	TRBJ1-2	TGTAACGTCTCCGATTTCGGGAGCACCTTC	CNVSDFGSTF
NA	few	TRBV6-1	TRBJ2-2	TGTGCCACTCAACCGGGACCCGTCACCGGGGAGCTGTTTTTT	CATQPGPVTGELFF
NA	NA	TRBV7-9	TRBJ2-7	TGTGCCAGCAGCTTAGACTGGGACAACGACGAGCAGTACTTC	CASSLDWDNDEQYF
TRBD1	NA	TRBV7-2	TRBJ1-5	TGTGCCAGCAGCTTAGCGGGGACAGGAGTCAATCAGCCCCAGCATTTT	CASSLAGTGVNQPQHF
TRBD1	many	TRBV5-5	TRBJ2-5	TGTGCCAGCAGCTCCGGGACAGGGGTCCGGGAGACCCAGTACTTC	CASSSGTGVRETQYF
NA	NA	TRBV28	TRBJ2-7	TGTGCCAGCAGTTCCAGCGCGACCCCCTACAATGAGCAGTACTTC	CASSSSATPYNEQYF
NA	few	TRBV7-2	TRBJ1-1	TGTGCCAGCAGCTCGGGACCAGCTCTCTCCGAAGCTTTCTTT	CASSSGPALSEAFF
NA	few	TRBV12-3/TRBV12-4	TRBJ1-5	TGTGCCAGCAGTTTAGTCAGGGATCTAGGCAATCAGCCCCAGCATTTT	CASSLVRDLGNQPQHF
TRBD2	many	TRBV20-1	TRBJ2-5	TGCAGTGCTAGCGTACTAGCGGGGGGAGGGGAGACCCAGTACTTC	CSASVLAGGGETQYF
NA	few	TRBV9	TRBJ2-1	TGTGCCAGCAGCGTAGGGGGTATCTACAATGAGCAGTTCTTC	CASSVGGIYNEQFF
TRBD1	NA	TRBV20-1	TRBJ1-1	TGCAGTGCCGTGCGTGGACAGGGAGGTGCTGAAGCTTTCTTT	CSAVRGQGGAEAFF
NA	many	TRBV10-3	TRBJ2-5	TGTGCCATCAGTGAGTCGATGCGGGGAGAGACCCAGTACTTC	CAISESMRGETQYF
NA	many	TRBV5-1	TRBJ2-6	TGCGCCAGCAGCCGCTCCGGAGGACAGTTCTCTGGGGCCAACGTCCTGACTTTC	CASSRSGGQFSGANVLTF
NA	few	TRBV5-1	TRBJ1-4	TGCGCCAGCAGCTTGGGGACACTTTTATCGGAAAAACTGTTTTTT	CASSLGTLLSEKLFF
TRBD1	many	TRBV27	TRBJ2-5	TGTGCCAGCAGTTCCTTTAGGGGGCTCGGAGAGACCCAGTACTTC	CASSSFRGLGETQYF
NA	NA	TRBV5-1	TRBJ2-1	TGCGCCCGCAGCTTCCAGTTAGATGAGCAGTTCTTC	CARSFQLDEQFF